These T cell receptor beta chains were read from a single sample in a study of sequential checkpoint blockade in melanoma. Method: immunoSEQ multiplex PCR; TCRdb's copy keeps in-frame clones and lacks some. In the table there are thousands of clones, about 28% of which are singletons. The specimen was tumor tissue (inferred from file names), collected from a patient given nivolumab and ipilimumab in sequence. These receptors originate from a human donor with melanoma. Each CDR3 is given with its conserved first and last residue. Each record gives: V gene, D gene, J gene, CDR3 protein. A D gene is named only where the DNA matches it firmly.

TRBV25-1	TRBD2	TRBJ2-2	CATGTGTSGTGELFF
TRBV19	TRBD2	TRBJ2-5	CATKLAGGLETQYF
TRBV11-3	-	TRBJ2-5	CASSLWGVTWETQYF
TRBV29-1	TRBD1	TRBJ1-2	CSVEANRGGYTF
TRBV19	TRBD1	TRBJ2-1	CASSRFGTGASYNEQFF
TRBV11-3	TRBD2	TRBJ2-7	CASSSGTSERSYEQYF
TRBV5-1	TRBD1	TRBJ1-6	CASSLMTGANSPLHF
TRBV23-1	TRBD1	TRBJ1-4	CASSQPGGCGQTNEKLFF
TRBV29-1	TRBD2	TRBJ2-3	CSVFGLAGAVGADTQYF
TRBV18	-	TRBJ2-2	CASSLGSQPNTGELFF
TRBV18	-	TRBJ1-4	CASSPPPGPATNEKLFF
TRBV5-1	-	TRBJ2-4	CASTPLGGERNIQYF
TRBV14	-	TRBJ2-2	CASSFTGELFF
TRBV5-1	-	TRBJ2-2	CASEPGRRTGELFF
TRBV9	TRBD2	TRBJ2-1	CASSPNTRLAGNEQFF
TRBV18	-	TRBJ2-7	CASSPSRGGYEQYF
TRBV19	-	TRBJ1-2	CASSLDSFSANYGYTF
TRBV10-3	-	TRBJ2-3	CAISEMTGLTDTQYF
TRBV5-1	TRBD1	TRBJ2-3	CASSLHGQDTDTQYF
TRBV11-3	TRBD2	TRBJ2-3	CASSLAGGSDTQYF
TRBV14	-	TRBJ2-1	CASSQTTLPQFF
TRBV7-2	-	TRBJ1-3	CASSPTVGNTIYF
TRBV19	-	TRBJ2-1	CASSMPKAGYNEQFF
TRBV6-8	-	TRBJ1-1	CASSYSLRVDTEAFF
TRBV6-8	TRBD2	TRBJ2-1	CASRLATSYNEQFF
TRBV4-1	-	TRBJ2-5	CASSQVRAEETQYF
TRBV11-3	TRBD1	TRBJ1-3	CASSLGDRDRSGNTIYF
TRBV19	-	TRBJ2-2	CASNGDLGELFF
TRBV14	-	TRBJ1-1	CASSQGGNTEAFF
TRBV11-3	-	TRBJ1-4	CASSFGSATNEKLFF
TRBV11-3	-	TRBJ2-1	CASSPPLGGQSYNEQFF
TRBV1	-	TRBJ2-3	CASSQEVLAGDPTLYTQYF
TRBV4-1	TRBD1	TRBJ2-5	CASSQGQGTPTQYF
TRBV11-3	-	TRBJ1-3	CASSLSSTGNTIYF
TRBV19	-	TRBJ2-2	CASSTGRNTGELFF
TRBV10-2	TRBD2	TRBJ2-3	CASSDPGTSTDTQYF
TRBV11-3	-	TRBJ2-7	CASSFSRARSYEQYF
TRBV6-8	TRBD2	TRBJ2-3	CATRTSGGGTDTQYF
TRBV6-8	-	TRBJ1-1	CAITRQGNTEAFF
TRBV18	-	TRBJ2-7	CASSDRGGTYEQYF
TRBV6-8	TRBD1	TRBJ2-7	CASSSSGTGSDEQYF